Sequencing of this T cell receptor beta chain was carried out in a study of CD8 T cells in ankylosing spondylitis. General study results and limits: Some of the motif variants had earlier been found in reactive arthritis patients' fluid and blood.

TCRdb reprocessed the 5' RACE reads with MiXCR, giving one entry per CDR3 protein. The data contain roughly 100,000 distinct CDR3 sequences, roughly 8.3% of them singletons. This CDR3 region has 16 residues. V lost 3 bases to trimming and J lost 5 bases; unmatched junction nucleotides: 5. Germline-derived CDR1 and CDR2 are SGHDN and FVKESK. This clonotype was detected many times. Its antigen is still unknown. V usage is TRBV14 and J usage is TRBJ1-5; 12 bases map to TRBD1. The sequenced sample consisted of blood, either unsorted or a sorted T cell fraction (not recorded which). This clonotype was obtained from a male donor with ankylosing spondylitis or in good health (not recorded which). CDR3 bases: TGTGCCAGCAGCCACTCCGGGACAGGGGGCGATCAGCCCCAGCATTTT. Amino acids: CASSHSGTGGDQPQHF.